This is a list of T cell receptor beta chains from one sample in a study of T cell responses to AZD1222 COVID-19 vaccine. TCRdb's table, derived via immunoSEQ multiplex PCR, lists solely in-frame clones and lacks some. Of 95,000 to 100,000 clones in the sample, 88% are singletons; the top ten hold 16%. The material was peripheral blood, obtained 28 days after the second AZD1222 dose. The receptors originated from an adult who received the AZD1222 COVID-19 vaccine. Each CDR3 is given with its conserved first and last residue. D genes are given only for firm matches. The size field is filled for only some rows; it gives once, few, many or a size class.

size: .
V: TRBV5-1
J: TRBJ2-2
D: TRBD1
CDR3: CASSFLNTGVSTGELFF
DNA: TGCGCCAGCAGCTTTTTAAATACAGGGGTTAGCACCGGGGAGCTGTTTTTT

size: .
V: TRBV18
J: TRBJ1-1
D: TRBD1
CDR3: CASSQGTDSGAFF
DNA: TGTGCCAGCTCCCAAGGGACAGATTCGGGAGCTTTCTTT

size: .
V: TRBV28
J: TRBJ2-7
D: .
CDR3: CASSLRGVQSEQYF
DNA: TGTGCCAGCAGCCTAAGGGGGGTTCAGTCCGAGCAGTACTTC

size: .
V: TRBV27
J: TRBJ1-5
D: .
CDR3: CASTNKAQHF
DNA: TGTGCCAGCACCAACAAGGCCCAGCATTTT

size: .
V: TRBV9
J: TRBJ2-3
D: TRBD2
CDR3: CASGLAGGLVDTQYF
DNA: TGTGCCAGCGGGCTAGCGGGAGGGCTTGTAGATACGCAGTATTTT

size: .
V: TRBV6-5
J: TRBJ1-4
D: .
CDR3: CASLRGVGEKLFF
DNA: TGTGCCAGCCTTCGGGGGGTCGGCGAAAAACTGTTTTTT

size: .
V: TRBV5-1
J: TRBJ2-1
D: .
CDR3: CASSLTEANEQFF
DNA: TGCGCCAGCAGCTTGACTGAAGCCAATGAGCAGTTCTTC

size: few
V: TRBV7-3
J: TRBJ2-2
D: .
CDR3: CASSPWGSNTGELFF
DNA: TGTGCCAGCAGCCCATGGGGGAGCAACACCGGGGAGCTGTTTTTT

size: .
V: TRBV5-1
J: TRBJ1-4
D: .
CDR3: CASSLQGTGTNEKLFF
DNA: TGCGCCAGCAGCTTGCAGGGGACGGGAACTAATGAAAAACTGTTTTTT

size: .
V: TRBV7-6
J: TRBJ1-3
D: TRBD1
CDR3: CASSAGQSQGNTIYF
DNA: TGTGCCAGCAGCGCGGGACAGAGTCAAGGAAACACCATATATTTT

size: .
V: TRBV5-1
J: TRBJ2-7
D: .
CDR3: CASSLELQGFGGEQYF
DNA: TGCGCCAGCAGCTTGGAGCTACAGGGATTTGGGGGCGAGCAGTACTTC

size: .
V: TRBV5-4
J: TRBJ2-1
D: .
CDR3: CASSFSVNNEQFF
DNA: TGTGCCAGCAGCTTTTCGGTCAACAATGAGCAGTTCTTC

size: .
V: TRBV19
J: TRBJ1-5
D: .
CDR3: CASSMVQAQPQHF
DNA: TGTGCCAGTAGTATGGTCCAGGCTCAGCCCCAGCATTTT

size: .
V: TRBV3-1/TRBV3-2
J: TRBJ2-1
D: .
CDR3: CASSQDGRGTYNEQFF
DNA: TGTGCCAGCAGCCAAGACGGACGGGGAACCTACAATGAGCAGTTCTTC

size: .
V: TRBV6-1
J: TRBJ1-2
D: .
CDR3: CASSELNNYGYTF
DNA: TGTGCCAGCAGTGAACTTAACAACTATGGCTACACCTTC

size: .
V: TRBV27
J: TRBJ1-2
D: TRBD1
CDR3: CASSARQGAWGYTF
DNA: TGTGCCAGCAGTGCTAGACAGGGGGCTTGGGGCTACACCTTC

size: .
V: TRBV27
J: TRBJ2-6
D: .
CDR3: CASSYNRFIVSGANVLTF
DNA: TGTGCCAGCAGTTACAACAGGTTTATCGTCTCTGGGGCCAACGTCCTGACTTTC

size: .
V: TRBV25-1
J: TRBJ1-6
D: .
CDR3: CASSEETRGNSPLHF
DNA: TGTGCCAGCAGTGAAGAGACAAGGGGTAATTCACCCCTCCACTTT

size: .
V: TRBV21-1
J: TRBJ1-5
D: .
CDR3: CASSKGDRVSNQPQHF
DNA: TGTGCCAGCAGCAAAGGGGACAGGGTGAGCAATCAGCCCCAGCATTTT

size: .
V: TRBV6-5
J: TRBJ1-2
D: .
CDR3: CASRPTGVGGYTF
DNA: TGTGCCAGCAGACCCACGGGGGTGGGAGGCTACACCTTC

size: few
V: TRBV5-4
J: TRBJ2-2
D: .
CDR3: CASSSGPTFTGELFF
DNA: TGTGCCAGCAGCTCCGGACCAACCTTCACCGGGGAGCTGTTTTTT

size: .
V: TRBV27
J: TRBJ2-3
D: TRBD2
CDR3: CASTQRAGARDTQYF
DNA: TGTGCCAGCACCCAAAGGGCGGGAGCGCGGGATACGCAGTATTTT

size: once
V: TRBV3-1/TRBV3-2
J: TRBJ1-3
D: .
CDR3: CASSQSSPGNTIYF
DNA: TGTGCCAGCAGCCAATCCAGTCCTGGAAACACCATATATTTT

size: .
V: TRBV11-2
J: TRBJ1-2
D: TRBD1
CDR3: CASSLAGQGASGYTF
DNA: TGTGCCAGCAGCTTAGCGGGTCAGGGGGCAAGCGGCTACACCTTC

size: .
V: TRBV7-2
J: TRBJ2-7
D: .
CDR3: CASSLAGLGTYEQYF
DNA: TGTGCCAGCAGCTTAGCGGGGCTGGGAACCTACGAGCAGTACTTC

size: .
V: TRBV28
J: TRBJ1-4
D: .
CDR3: CASSGGRSRGEKLFF
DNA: TGTGCCAGCAGTGGGGGTAGGTCTCGAGGCGAAAAACTGTTTTTT

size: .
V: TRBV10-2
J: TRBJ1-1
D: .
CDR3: CASSLTGNTEAFF
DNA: TGCGCCAGCAGTTTGACAGGGAACACTGAAGCTTTCTTT

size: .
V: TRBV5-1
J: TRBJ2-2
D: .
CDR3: CASSLAGELFF
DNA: TGCGCCAGCAGCTTGGCCGGGGAGCTGTTTTTT

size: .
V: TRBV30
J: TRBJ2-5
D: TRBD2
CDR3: CAWNPLAGQETQYF
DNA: TGTGCCTGGAACCCGCTAGCGGGGCAAGAGACCCAGTACTTC

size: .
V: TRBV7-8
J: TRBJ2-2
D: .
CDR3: CASSSSPAANTGELFF
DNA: TGTGCCAGCAGCTCGAGCCCTGCCGCGAACACCGGGGAGCTGTTTTTT

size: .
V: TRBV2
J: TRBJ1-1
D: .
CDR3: CASSEMGTEAFF
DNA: TGTGCCAGCAGTGAGATGGGCACCGAAGCTTTCTTT

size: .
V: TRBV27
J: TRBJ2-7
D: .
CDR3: CAVRGFPHEQYF
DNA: TGTGCCGTCCGGGGATTCCCGCACGAGCAGTACTTC

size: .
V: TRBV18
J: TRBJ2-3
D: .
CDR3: CASSPASTDTQYF
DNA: TGTGCCAGCTCACCGGCTAGCACAGATACGCAGTATTTT

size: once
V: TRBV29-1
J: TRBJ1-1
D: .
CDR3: CSVGAVWGVAEAFF
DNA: TGCAGCGTTGGAGCAGTGTGGGGTGTGGCTGAAGCTTTCTTT

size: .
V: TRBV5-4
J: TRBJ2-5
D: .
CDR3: CASSSPSGPSGETQYF
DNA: TGTGCCAGCAGCTCCCCTTCAGGACCAAGTGGAGAGACCCAGTACTTC

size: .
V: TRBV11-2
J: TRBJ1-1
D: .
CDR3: CASSLGLTGLLEAFF
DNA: TGTGCCAGCAGCTTAGGGTTAACGGGGTTACTGGAAGCTTTCTTT

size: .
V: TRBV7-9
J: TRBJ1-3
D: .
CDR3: CASSLNRVSGNTIYF
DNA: TGTGCCAGCAGCTTAAACAGGGTTTCTGGAAACACCATATATTTT

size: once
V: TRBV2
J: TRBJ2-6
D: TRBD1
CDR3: CASSHRTGRVVAGANVLTF
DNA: TGTGCCAGCAGTCACCGGACAGGGCGGGTTGTAGCTGGGGCCAACGTCCTGACTTTC

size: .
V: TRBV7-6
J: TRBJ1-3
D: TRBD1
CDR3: CASSFKTGASGNTIYF
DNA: TGTGCCAGCAGCTTTAAGACAGGGGCCTCTGGAAACACCATATATTTT

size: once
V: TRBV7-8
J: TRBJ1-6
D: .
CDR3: CASRLTDYNSPLHF
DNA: TGTGCCAGCCGCTTGACAGATTATAATTCACCCCTCCACTTT

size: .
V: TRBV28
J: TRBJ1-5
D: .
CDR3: CASTMGNQPQHF
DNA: TGTGCCAGCACTATGGGTAACCAGCCCCAGCATTTT

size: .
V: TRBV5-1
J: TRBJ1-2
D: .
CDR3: CASSSLGIPGYGYTF
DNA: TGCGCCAGCAGCTCGTTGGGGATTCCTGGCTATGGCTACACCTTC

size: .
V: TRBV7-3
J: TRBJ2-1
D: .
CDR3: CASSLKPDYNEQFF
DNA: TGTGCCAGCAGCTTAAAACCAGACTACAATGAGCAGTTCTTC

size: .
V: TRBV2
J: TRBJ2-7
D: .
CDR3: CASSEALRSYEQYF
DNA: TGTGCCAGCAGTGAAGCGCTTCGGTCCTACGAGCAGTACTTC

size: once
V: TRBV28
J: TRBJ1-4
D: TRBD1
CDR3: CASGFYGTGNEKLFF
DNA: TGTGCCAGCGGGTTCTACGGGACAGGGAATGAAAAACTGTTTTTT

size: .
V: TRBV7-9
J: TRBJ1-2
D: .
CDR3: CASSLGDSYLNYGYTF
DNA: TGTGCCAGCAGCCTCGGCGACAGCTACCTTAACTATGGCTACACCTTC

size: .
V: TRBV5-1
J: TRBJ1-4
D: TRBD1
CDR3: CARSRQGAREKLFF
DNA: TGCGCCCGCAGCCGACAGGGGGCTCGAGAAAAACTGTTTTTT

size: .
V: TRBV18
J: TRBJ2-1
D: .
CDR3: CASSPLGSSYNEQFF
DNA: TGTGCCAGCTCTCCACTAGGGAGCTCCTACAATGAGCAGTTCTTC

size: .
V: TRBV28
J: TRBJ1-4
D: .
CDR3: CASMGGEKLFF
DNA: TGTGCCAGCATGGGGGGTGAAAAACTGTTTTTT

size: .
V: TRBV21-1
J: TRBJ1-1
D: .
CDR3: CASSKTLGLSLDTEAFF
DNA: TGTGCCAGCAGCAAAACCTTAGGGTTATCGTTGGACACTGAAGCTTTCTTT

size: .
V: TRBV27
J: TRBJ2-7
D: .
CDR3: CASVSAGSAYEQYF
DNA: TGTGCCAGCGTGAGTGCCGGGAGCGCCTACGAGCAGTACTTC

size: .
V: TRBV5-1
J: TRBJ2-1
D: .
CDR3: CATTLGSSYNEQFF
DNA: TGCGCCACGACGCTAGGGAGCTCCTACAATGAGCAGTTCTTC

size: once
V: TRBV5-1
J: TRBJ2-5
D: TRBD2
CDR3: CASSLATTGGQETQYF
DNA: TGCGCCAGCAGCTTGGCCACGACGGGGGGCCAAGAGACCCAGTACTTC

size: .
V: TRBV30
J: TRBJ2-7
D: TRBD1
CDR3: CAWSGQGADEQYF
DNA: TGTGCCTGGAGTGGGCAGGGGGCGGACGAGCAGTACTTC

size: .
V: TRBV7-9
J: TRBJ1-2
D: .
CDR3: CAGSSTLTGTGYTF
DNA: TGTGCCGGCAGCTCCACTCTCACCGGGACAGGCTACACCTTC

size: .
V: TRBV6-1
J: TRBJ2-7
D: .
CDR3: CASSEVRQDSYEQYF
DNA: TGTGCCAGCAGTGAAGTACGGCAGGACTCCTACGAGCAGTACTTC

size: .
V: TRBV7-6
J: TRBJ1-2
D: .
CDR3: CASSLVAGGADGYTF
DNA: TGTGCCAGCAGCTTAGTAGCGGGGGGTGCGGATGGCTACACCTTC